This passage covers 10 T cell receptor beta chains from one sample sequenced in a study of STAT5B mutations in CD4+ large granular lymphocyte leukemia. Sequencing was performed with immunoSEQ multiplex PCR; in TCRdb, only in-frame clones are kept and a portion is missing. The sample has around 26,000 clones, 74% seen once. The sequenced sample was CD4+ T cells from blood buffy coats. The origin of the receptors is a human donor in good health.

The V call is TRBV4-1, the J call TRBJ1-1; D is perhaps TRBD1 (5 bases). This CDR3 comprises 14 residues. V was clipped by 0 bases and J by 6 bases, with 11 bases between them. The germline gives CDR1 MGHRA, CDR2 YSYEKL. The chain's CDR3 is CASSQDGGVSEAFF. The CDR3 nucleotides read TGCGCCAGCAGCCAAGACGGGGGGGTTTCTGAAGCTTTCTTT.

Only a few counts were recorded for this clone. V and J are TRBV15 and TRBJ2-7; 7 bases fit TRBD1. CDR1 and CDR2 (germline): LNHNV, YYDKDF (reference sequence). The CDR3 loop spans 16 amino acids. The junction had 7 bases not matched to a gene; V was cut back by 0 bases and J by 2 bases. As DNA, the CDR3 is TGTGCCACCAGCAGAGAGAAGGGACAGTGGACCTACGAGCAGTACTTC. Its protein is CATSREKGQWTYEQYF.

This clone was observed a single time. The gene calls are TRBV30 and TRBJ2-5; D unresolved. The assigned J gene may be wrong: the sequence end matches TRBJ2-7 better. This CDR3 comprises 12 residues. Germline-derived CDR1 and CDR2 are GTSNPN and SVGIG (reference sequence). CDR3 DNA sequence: TGTGCCTGGAGTGTAAGGGACTACGAGCAGTACTTC. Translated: CAWSVRDYEQYF.

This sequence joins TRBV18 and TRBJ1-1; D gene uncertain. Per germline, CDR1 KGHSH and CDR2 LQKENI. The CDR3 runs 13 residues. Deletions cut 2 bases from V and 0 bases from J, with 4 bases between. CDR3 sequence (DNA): TGTGCCAGCTCACCAGGACTGAACACTGAAGCTTTCTTT. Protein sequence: CASSPGLNTEAFF.

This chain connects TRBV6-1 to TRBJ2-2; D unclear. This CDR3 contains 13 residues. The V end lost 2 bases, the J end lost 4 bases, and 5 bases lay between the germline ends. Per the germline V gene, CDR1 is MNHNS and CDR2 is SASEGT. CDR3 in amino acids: CASSEQPTGELFF. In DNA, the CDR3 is TGTGCCAGCAGTGAACAACCCACCGGGGAGCTGTTTTTT.

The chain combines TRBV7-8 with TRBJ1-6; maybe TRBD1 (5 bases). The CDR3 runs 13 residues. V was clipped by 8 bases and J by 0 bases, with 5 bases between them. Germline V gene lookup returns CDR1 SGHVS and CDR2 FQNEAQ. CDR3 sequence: CASGASYNSPLHF. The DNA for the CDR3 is TGTGCCAGCGGGGCCTCCTATAATTCACCCCTCCACTTT.

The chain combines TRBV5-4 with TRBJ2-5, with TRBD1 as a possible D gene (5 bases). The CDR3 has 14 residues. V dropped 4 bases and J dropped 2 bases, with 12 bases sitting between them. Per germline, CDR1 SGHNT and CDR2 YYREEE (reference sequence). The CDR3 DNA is TGTGCCAGCAGCGTGCCGACAGATCAAGAGACCCAGTACTTC. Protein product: CASSVPTDQETQYF.

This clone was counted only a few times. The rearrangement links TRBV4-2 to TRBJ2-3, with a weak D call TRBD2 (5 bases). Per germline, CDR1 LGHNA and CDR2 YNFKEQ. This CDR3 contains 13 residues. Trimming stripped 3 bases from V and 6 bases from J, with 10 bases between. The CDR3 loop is CASSHRRGDTQYF. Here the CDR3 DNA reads TGTGCCAGCAGCCACCGCCGCGGGGATACGCAGTATTTT.

Here the CDR3 reads CASSLSAGPGYGYTF. In DNA, the CDR3 is TGCGCCAGCAGCTTGTCGGCGGGCCCGGGCTATGGCTACACCTTC. V usage is TRBV5-1 and J usage is TRBJ1-2; D not certain. The CDR3 is made up of 15 amino acids. Germline V gene sequence: CDR1 SGHRS, CDR2 YFSETQ. The ends were cut back, 1 base at V and 4 bases at J, with 14 bases in the middle. Based on the CDR3 plus reference TRBV5-1 and TRBJ1-2, the full variable domain is KAGVTQTPRYLIKTRGQQVTLSCSPISGHRSVSWYQQTPGQGLQFLFEYFSETQRNKGNFPGRFSGRQFSNSRSEMNVSTLELGDSALYLCASSLSAGPGYGYTFGSGTRLTVV.

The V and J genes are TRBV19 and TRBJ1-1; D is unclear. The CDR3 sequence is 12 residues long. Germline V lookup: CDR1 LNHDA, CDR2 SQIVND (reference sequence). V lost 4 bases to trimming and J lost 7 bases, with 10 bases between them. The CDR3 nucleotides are TGTGCCAGTAGTACGCGGGCCTATGAAGCTTTCTTT. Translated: CASSTRAYEAFF.